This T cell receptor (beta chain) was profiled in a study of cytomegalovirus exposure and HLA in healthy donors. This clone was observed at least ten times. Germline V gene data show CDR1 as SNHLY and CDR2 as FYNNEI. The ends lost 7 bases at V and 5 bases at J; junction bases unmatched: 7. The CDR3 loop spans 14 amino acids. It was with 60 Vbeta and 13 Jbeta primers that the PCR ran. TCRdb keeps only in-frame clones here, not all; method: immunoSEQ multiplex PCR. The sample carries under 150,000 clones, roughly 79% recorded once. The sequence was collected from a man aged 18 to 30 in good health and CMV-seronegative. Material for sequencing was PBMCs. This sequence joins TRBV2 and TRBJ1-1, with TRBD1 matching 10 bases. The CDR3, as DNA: TGTGCCAGCAATAGACAGGGGGCGCGGACTGAAGCTTTCTTT. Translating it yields CASNRQGARTEAFF.